These 3 T cell receptor beta chains originate from one sample sequenced in a study of shared clonotypes between healthy human individuals. The protocol was immunoSEQ multiplex PCR, while the TCRdb copy is restricted to in-frame clones and leaves out a portion. This table has 1.4 million to 1.5 million clones, approximately 97% appearing once. Sequenced material: naive CD4+ T cells sorted from blood. Sample subset: CD45RA+ positively selected. The receptors were gathered from a man aged 25-45 years in good health.

CDR3 in amino acids: CASSLSKTQYF. The CDR3 nucleotides read TGTGCCAGCAGCTTATCTAAGACCCAGTACTTC. This chain links TRBV11-2 with TRBJ2-5; D not resolved. The germline V gene encodes CDR1 SGHAT and CDR2 FQNNGV. This CDR3 is built from 11 residues. The V end was cut by 2 bases, the J end by 6 bases, with 4 bases between.

This clone was seen just once. CDR3 amino acids: CASSSTSAILTDTQYF. In DNA form, the CDR3 reads TGTGCCAGCAGCTCGACTAGCGCAATCCTCACAGATACGCAGTATTTT. The chain has TRBV7-8 and TRBJ2-3; 8 bases match TRBD2. CDR3 size: 16 residues. Looked up from germline, CDR1 is SGHVS and CDR2 is FQNEAQ. V lost 4 bases to trimming and J lost 2 bases; unmatched junction nucleotides: 8.

The count of this clone is one. V gene TRBV19 combines with J gene TRBJ2-5; D ambiguous. Trimming removed 6 bases at V and 4 bases at J, with 9 bases between. The CDR3 length is 12 residues. Germline CDR1 is LNHDA and CDR2 is SQIVND (reference sequence). The CDR3 sequence: CASSPDSETQYF. The CDR3 bases are TGTGCCAGTAGCCCCGATTCAGAGACCCAGTACTTC.